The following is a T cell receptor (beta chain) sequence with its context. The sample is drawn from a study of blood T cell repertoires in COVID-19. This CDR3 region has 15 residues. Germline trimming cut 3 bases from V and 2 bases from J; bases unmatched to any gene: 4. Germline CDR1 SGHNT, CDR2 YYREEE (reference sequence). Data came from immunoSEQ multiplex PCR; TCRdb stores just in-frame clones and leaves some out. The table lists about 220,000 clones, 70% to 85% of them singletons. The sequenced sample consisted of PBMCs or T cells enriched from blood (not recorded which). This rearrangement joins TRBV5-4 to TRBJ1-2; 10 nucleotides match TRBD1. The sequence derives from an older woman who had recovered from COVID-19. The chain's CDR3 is CASSSGQGGNYGYTF. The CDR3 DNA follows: TGTGCCAGCAGCTCCGGACAGGGGGGCAACTATGGCTACACCTTC.